This T cell receptor (beta chain) was identified in a study of vaccination and CD4 T cells after COVID-19. V lost 5 bases to trimming and J lost 0 bases, with 14 bases between them. The CDR3 runs 16 residues. Germline V gene lookup returns CDR1 MNHNS and CDR2 SASEGT. For this clonotype: Its antigen is as yet unknown.

As for treatment: roughly 11-day PBMC culture with coronavirus spike peptide pools or control peptides (ViraFEST assay). Investigators obtained the unexposed donor's CD4+ T cells before the COVID-19 pandemic (2011-2018). CD4+ T cells that had been cultured provided DNA sequenced with the Oncomine TCR Beta short-read assay. MiXCR, applied by TCRdb to the PCR reads, yields one record per CDR3 protein. The sample lists several thousand distinct CDR3 sequences, just under 40% occurring once. The clonotype comes from a human donor in good health. Sequenced sample: CD4+ T cells from blood, cultured in vitro. The gene calls are TRBV6-1 and TRBJ1-5; no clear D gene. As DNA, the CDR3 is TGTGCCAGCAGTCCACGTGGCGGATATAGCAATCAGCCCCAGCATTTT. Residues: CASSPRGGYSNQPQHF.